This T cell receptor beta chain was captured by sequencing in a study of cytomegalovirus exposure and HLA in healthy donors. With 60 Vbeta and 13 Jbeta primers, the PCR was carried out. Sequenced by immunoSEQ multiplex PCR; TCRdb stores in-frame clones only, minus some. This sample's table has 65,000 to 95,000 clones. The germline V and J ends were trimmed by 1 base and 2 bases, with 12 bases remaining between them. The CDR3 runs to 15 residues. Germline values: CDR1 MGHRA, CDR2 YSYEKL. This TCR was recovered from a man aged 30 to 45 in good health and CMV-seronegative. The chain uses TRBV4-1 and TRBJ2-7; D is unclear. The specimen was PBMCs. The CDR3 DNA sequence: TGCGCCAGCAGCCAAGCCCCCGGCGGTACCTACGAGCAGTACTTC. As protein: CASSQAPGGTYEQYF.